The 4 T cell receptor beta chains in this list originate from one sample, sequenced in a study of cytomegalovirus exposure and HLA in healthy donors. The PCR employed 60 Vbeta primers together with 13 Jbeta primers. The assay was immunoSEQ multiplex PCR, and TCRdb's table has in-frame clones only and misses some. The sample records 100,000 to 150,000 clones, more than 60% being singletons. The sample was PBMCs. These receptors were obtained from a woman aged 40 to 49 in good health and CMV-seropositive.

This chain links TRBV7-9 with TRBJ1-1, with D possibly being TRBD1 (5 bases). The length of the CDR3 is 11 residues. Germline lookup yields CDR1 SEHNR and CDR2 FQNEAQ (reference sequence). The V end lost 1 base, the J end lost 11 bases, and 8 bases lay between the germline ends. CDR3 DNA: TGTGCCAGCAGCTTAGGGGGCCAGGCTTTCTTT. Amino acid sequence: CASSLGGQAFF. The full variable domain, rest sourced from reference TRBV7-9 and TRBJ1-1, is DTGVSQNPRHKITKRGQNVTFRCDPISEHNRLYWYRQTLGQGPEFLTYFQNEAQLEKSRLLSDRFSAERPKGSFSTLEIQRTEQGDSAMYLCASSLGGQAFFGQGTRLTVV.

This chain joins TRBV6-5 and TRBJ1-2, with D perhaps matching TRBD1 (5 bases). Between the trimmed V and J ends, which lost 4 bases and 5 bases, there was a span of 17 bases. Germline values: CDR1 MNHEY, CDR2 SVGAGI. This CDR3 is 15 amino acids long. The CDR3 here is CASSSTPTGFYGYTF. DNA for the CDR3: TGTGCCAGCAGTTCTACCCCTACAGGATTTTATGGCTACACCTTC.

The chain uses TRBV18 and TRBJ2-1, with 7 nucleotides matching TRBD2. This CDR3 has 16 amino acids. With 4 bases clipped from V and 4 bases from J, the junction kept 10 bases outside the gene matches. The germline V gene encodes CDR1 KGHSH and CDR2 LQKENI. CDR3 nucleotides: TGTGCCAGCTCACTGTTGCCCGGACTAGGATACAATGAGCAGTTCTTC. This translates into CASSLLPGLGYNEQFF. The complete variable domain, with remaining parts taken from reference TRBV18 and TRBJ2-1, reads NAGVMQNPRHLVRRRGQEARLRCSPMKGHSHVYWYRQLPEEGLKFMVYLQKENIIDESGMPKERFSAEFPKEGPSILRIQQVVRGDSAAYFCASSLLPGLGYNEQFFGPGTRLTVL.

This sequence joins TRBV19 and TRBJ1-2; 10 bases are shared with TRBD1. The CDR3 length is 17 residues. Germline V gene lookup returns CDR1 LNHDA and CDR2 SQIVND (reference sequence). Germline trimming cut 6 bases from V and 0 bases from J; bases unmatched to any gene: 10. CDR3 bases: TGTGCCAGTAGGACAGGGGGCGTAAGGGAATCTAACTATGGCTACACCTTC. Translated, it gives CASRTGGVRESNYGYTF.